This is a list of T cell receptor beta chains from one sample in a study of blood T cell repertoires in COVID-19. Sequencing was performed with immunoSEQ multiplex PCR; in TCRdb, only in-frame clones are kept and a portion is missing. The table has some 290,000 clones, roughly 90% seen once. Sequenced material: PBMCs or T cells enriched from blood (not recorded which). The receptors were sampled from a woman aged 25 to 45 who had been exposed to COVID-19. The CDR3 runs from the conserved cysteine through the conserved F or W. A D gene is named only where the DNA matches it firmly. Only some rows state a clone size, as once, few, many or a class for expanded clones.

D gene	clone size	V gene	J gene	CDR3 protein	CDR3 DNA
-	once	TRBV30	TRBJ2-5	CAWSYNRGETQYF	TGTGCCTGGAGTTATAATCGAGGGGAGACCCAGTACTTC
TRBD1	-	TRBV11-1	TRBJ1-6	CASGRPGTGERSPLHF	TGTGCCAGCGGCCGGCCCGGGACAGGGGAACGTTCACCCCTCCACTTT
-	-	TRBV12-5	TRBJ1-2	CASVTIGGVYGYTF	TGTGCTAGTGTCACCATCGGGGGAGTATATGGCTACACCTTC
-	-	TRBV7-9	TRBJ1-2	CASSLGSDSAYGYTF	TGTGCCAGCAGCTTAGGATCTGACAGTGCCTATGGCTACACCTTC
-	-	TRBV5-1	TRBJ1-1	CASSHSGLTSMNTEAFF	TGCGCCAGCAGCCATTCTGGACTGACGTCGATGAACACTGAAGCTTTCTTT
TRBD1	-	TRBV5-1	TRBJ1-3	CASSTGTGIRGTIYF	TGCGCCAGCAGCACAGGGACAGGGATCCGGGGCACCATATATTTT
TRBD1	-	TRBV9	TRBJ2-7	CASSVRGLSYEQYF	TGTGCCAGCAGCGTGAGGGGGCTGAGCTACGAGCAGTACTTC
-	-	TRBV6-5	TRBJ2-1	CASSYSYPGDEQFF	TGTGCCAGCAGTTACTCGTACCCAGGGGACGAGCAGTTCTTC
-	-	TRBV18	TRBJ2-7	CASSRGGGLSSYEQYF	TGTGCCAGCTCCCGAGGGGGGGGGCTCAGCTCCTACGAGCAGTACTTC
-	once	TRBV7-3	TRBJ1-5	CASSLSAGLPQHF	TGTGCCAGCAGCTTAAGCGCAGGGTTGCCCCAGCATTTT
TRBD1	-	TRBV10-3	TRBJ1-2	CAGSGQTTRGYTF	TGTGCCGGGTCGGGACAGACTACAAGGGGCTACACCTTC
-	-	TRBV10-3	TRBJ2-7	CAIRIQTAAYSLEQYF	TGTGCCATCAGAATACAAACCGCGGCCTATTCTCTCGAGCAGTACTTC
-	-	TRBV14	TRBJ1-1	CASSPSSWAEAFF	TGTGCCAGCAGCCCTTCAAGTTGGGCGGAAGCTTTCTTT
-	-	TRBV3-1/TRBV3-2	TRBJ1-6	CASLQIGCEDCRPSSYNSPLHF	TGTGCCAGTTTACAAATAGGGTGCGAGGACTGTCGTCCTAGCTCCTATAATTCACCCCTCCACTTT
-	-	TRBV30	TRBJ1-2	CAWKSVGQRRGYTF	TGTGCCTGGAAGTCCGTCGGACAGCGTCGAGGCTACACCTTC
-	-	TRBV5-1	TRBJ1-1	CASSLELFTEAFF	TGCGCCAGCAGCTTGGAGCTGTTCACTGAAGCTTTCTTT
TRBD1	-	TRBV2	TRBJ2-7	CASSAPGQGGLGPLYEQYF	TGTGCCAGCAGTGCCCCGGGACAGGGCGGATTAGGGCCCCTTTACGAGCAGTACTTC
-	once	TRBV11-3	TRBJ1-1	CASSLLRGTEAFF	TGTGCCAGCAGCTTACTCCGGGGCACTGAAGCTTTCTTT
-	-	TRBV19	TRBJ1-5	CASTERREVSNQPQHF	TGTGCCAGTACTGAGAGGCGGGAGGTGAGCAATCAGCCCCAGCATTTT
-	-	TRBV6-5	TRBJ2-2	CASSPRVRELFF	TGTGCCAGCAGCCCCCGGGTGCGGGAGCTGTTTTTT
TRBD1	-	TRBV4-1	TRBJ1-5	CASSQPGQGAFSNQPQHF	TGCGCCAGCAGCCAGCCGGGACAGGGGGCTTTTAGCAATCAGCCCCAGCATTTT
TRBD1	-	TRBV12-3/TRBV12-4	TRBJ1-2	CASRPGTGRGYTF	TGTGCCAGCCGACCCGGGACAGGGCGTGGCTACACCTTC
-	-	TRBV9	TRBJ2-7	CASSPQGGVYEQYF	TGTGCCAGCAGCCCCCAGGGGGGAGTCTACGAGCAGTACTTC
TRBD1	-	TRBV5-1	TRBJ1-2	CASSKPGQGPYGYTF	TGCGCCAGCAGCAAACCGGGACAGGGGCCCTATGGCTACACCTTC
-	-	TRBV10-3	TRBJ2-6	CAISDARTGANVLTF	TGTGCCATCAGTGACGCTAGGACTGGGGCCAACGTCCTGACTTTC
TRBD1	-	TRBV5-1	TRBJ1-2	CASSEGQGDGYTF	TGCGCCAGCAGCGAAGGACAGGGCGATGGCTACACCTTC
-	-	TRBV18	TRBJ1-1	CASSQGIHTEAFF	TGTGCCAGCTCACAGGGGATCCACACTGAAGCTTTCTTT
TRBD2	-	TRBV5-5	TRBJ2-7	CASSSRTSGVPGEQYF	TGTGCCAGCAGCTCAAGGACTAGCGGGGTTCCAGGGGAGCAGTACTTC
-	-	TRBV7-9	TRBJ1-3	CASSSRSGNTIYF	TGTGCCAGCAGCTCACGGTCTGGAAACACCATATATTTT
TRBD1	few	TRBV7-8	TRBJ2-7	CASSPLTGSSYEQYF	TGTGCCAGCAGCCCCCTGACAGGGAGCTCCTACGAGCAGTACTTC
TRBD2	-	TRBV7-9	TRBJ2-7	CASSSGLAAGPYF	TGTGCCAGCAGCTCGGGACTAGCGGCCGGGCCGTACTTC
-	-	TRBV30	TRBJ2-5	CAWSVRRGRETQYF	TGTGCCTGGAGTGTTCGAAGAGGGAGGGAGACCCAGTACTTC